This TCR beta chain was identified during a study of beta chain features in type 1 diabetes. Study-wide points: Naive, central memory and Treg TCRB repertoires seemed to resemble each other more closely in patients than they did in healthy donors. Patients with Type 1 diabetes showed moderately but significantly shorter TCRB CDR3s in all four CD4+ subsets.

Notes on this clone: Its target is not known.

The CDR3 length is 11 residues. V lost 6 bases to trimming and J lost 11 bases, with 13 bases between them. Germline CDR1 MDHEN, CDR2 SYDVKM. The whole isolated RNA underwent reverse transcription, so sequencing captured expressed TCRB transcripts. About 4 million reads per sample were averaged for naive, central memory and regulatory samples. Assay used: immunoSEQ multiplex PCR; TCRdb lists only in-frame clones, some missing. The sample contains 160,000 or so clones, roughly 9% of which appear only once. Sequencing was done on a sample of central memory CD4+ T cells from blood. This clonotype was sampled from a woman aged 30 to 39 with type 1 diabetes. The chain links TRBV28 to TRBJ1-2; D is unresolved. The CDR3 nucleotides are TGTGCCAGCAGGTCCAACGCAGGATACACCTTC. It encodes CASRSNAGYTF.